This T cell receptor beta chain was sequenced for a study of blood T cell repertoires in COVID-19. Study information: The cDNA or gDNA used as material had been derived from T cells, B-cell-depleted T cells, or PBMCs.

Per the original methods: Amplified reference gene primers provided the basis for estimating nucleated cell counts. Clones were read by immunoSEQ multiplex PCR, and TCRdb kept only the in-frame ones, dropping some. From that table come the V and J calls and clone size; the DNA was used to work out D and trimming. The sample lists roughly 150,000 clones, approximately 81% occurring once. This CDR3 is built from 17 residues. Germline-derived CDR1 and CDR2 are SGHRS and YFSETQ. The V segment lost 0 bases and the J segment 3 bases; nucleotides outside the gene matches: 6. Specimen: peripheral blood. The sequence derives from a woman of 80 years or more with active or convalescent COVID-19. The chain is built from TRBV5-1 and TRBJ2-2, with 9 bases aligning to TRBD1. CDR3 nucleotide sequence: TGCGCCAGCAGCTTGGGGACAGGGGTAGTTGACACCGGGGAGCTGTTTTTT. Its translation: CASSLGTGVVDTGELFF.